This paragraph covers one TCR beta chain sequence. The antigen is unknown. This specimen belongs to a study of CD8 T cells in ankylosing spondylitis. As the method for making TCR beta libraries, quantitative 5'-RACE with molecular barcodes was used. TCRdb fed the 5' RACE reads into MiXCR, producing one record per CDR3 protein. The data show around 480,000 distinct CDR3 sequences, about 15% seen once. The CDR3 extends over 14 amino acids. V was trimmed by 8 bases and J by 0 bases, leaving 12 bases between them. Germline V CDR1 and CDR2: ENHRY, SYGVKD. Notes on the study in general: A TCR beta motif of under 10 highly homologous variants seemed to mark ankylosing spondylitis blood.

The sequenced sample was blood, either unsorted or a sorted T cell fraction (not recorded which). This chain connects TRBV10-3 to TRBJ2-3; possibly TRBD2 for D (6 bases). The receptor was derived from a male donor with ankylosing spondylitis. CDR3 amino acids: CAIGGAFSTDTQYF. CDR3 sequence (DNA): TGTGCCATCGGAGGGGCTTTTAGCACAGATACGCAGTATTTT.